The next 32 T cell receptor beta chains were all read from a single sample in a study of blood T cell repertoires in COVID-19. TCRdb's table, derived via immunoSEQ multiplex PCR, lists solely in-frame clones and lacks some. The sample has around 270,000 clones, about 80% seen once. The sequenced sample consisted of peripheral blood. The receptors derive from a person between 65 and 80 years old with COVID-19, enrolled during active disease.

This clone appeared a few times. This chain connects TRBV5-1 to TRBJ2-3; 11 bases map to TRBD2. The CDR3 sequence is 17 residues long. In germline, CDR1 is SGHRS, CDR2 YFSETQ. V lost 0 bases and J lost 4; bases outside the gene matches: 7. The CDR3 region is CASSLDLAGGLADTQYF. CDR3 DNA: TGCGCCAGCAGCTTGGATTTAGCGGGGGGGCTGGCAGATACGCAGTATTTT.

This clone was seen a handful of times. This chain links TRBV3-1 (or the pseudogene TRBV3-2) with TRBJ2-3, with TRBD2 matching over 8 bases. Germline CDR1 is LGHDT and CDR2 is YNNKEL (reference sequence). This CDR3 region has 15 residues. V dropped 4 bases and J dropped 2; count of bases not matched to a gene: 5. This chain's CDR3 is CASSPGLATTDTQYF. In nucleotides, the CDR3 is TGTGCCAGCAGCCCCGGACTAGCCACCACAGATACGCAGTATTTT.

This rearrangement joins TRBV5-1 to TRBJ1-1, with D maybe TRBD1 (6 bases). The germline gives CDR1 SGHRS, CDR2 YFSETQ. With 3 bases removed from V and 1 base from J, the gap between germline ends came to 10 bases. The CDR3 totals 14 residues. The DNA for the CDR3 is TGCGCCAGCAGCTCGACGGACAGGAACACTGAAGCTTTCTTT. Translated: CASSSTDRNTEAFF.

V gene TRBV7-9 combines with J gene TRBJ1-2; 9 bases agree with TRBD1. CDR1 is SEHNR and CDR2 is FQNEAQ in the germline V gene (reference sequence). This CDR3 contains 16 residues. J gave up 6 bases and V 5 bases, and 13 bases lay outside the gene matches. The CDR3 sequence: CASSHPTGTGIHGYTF. CDR3 DNA sequence: TGTGCCAGCAGCCACCCTACCGGGACAGGGATCCATGGCTACACCTTC.

This chain links TRBV19 with TRBJ1-2; 10 nucleotides align to TRBD1. CDR3 length equals 16 residues. V dropped 1 base and J dropped 2; count of bases not matched to a gene: 4. Germline V lookup: CDR1 LNHDA, CDR2 SQIVND (reference sequence). For the CDR3, the DNA is TGTGCCAGTAGTATAGGTCGGGACAGGGGAAACTATGGCTACACCTTC. Amino acids: CASSIGRDRGNYGYTF.

This clone was picked up a small number of times. This sequence joins TRBV19 and TRBJ2-7; 9 positions match TRBD1. J gave up 4 bases and V 4 bases, and 11 bases lay outside the gene matches. The CDR3 is made up of 16 amino acids. Germline V gene data show CDR1 as LNHDA and CDR2 as SQIVND (reference sequence). CDR3 in amino acids: CASSTPNPGQGYEQYF. In DNA form, the CDR3 reads TGTGCCAGTAGTACACCGAATCCGGGACAGGGTTACGAGCAGTACTTC.

The chain couples TRBV7-3 to TRBJ2-7, with 7 positions matching TRBD2. V was clipped by 8 bases and J by 4 bases; unmatched bases: 11. The CDR3 length is 14 residues. The germline CDR1 and CDR2 sequences are SGHTA and FQGTGA. The CDR3 protein is CASSRAGEWYEQYF. The CDR3 bases are TGTGCCAGCTCTAGGGCGGGAGAATGGTACGAGCAGTACTTC.

This chain joins TRBV6-5 and TRBJ2-7; 7 bases are a match to TRBD2. Trimming cost V 8 bases and J 4 bases; bases outside gene matches: 11. Germline V gives CDR1 MNHEY, CDR2 SVGAGI. The CDR3 extends over 14 amino acids. This chain's CDR3 is CASGSLSGVYEQYF. Written as DNA, the CDR3 is TGTGCCAGCGGAAGTTTGAGCGGGGTATACGAGCAGTACTTC.

This sequence joins TRBV3-1 (or the pseudogene TRBV3-2) and TRBJ2-3; 8 nucleotides agree with TRBD2. V lost 6 bases and J lost 6; bases outside the gene matches: 17. The CDR3 length is 17 residues. Germline V gene sequence: CDR1 LGHDT, CDR2 YNNKEL (reference sequence). CDR3 sequence reads: CASSSAPKSGSADTQYF. The CDR3 coding sequence is TGTGCCAGCAGTTCCGCTCCTAAAAGCGGGAGTGCCGATACGCAGTATTTT.

This clone was picked up one time. The chain employs TRBV7-2 and TRBJ1-2; D possibly corresponds to TRBD1 (5 bases). Germline CDR1 reads SGHTA; CDR2 reads FQGNSA. V was trimmed by 4 bases and J by 7 bases, leaving 16 bases between them. This CDR3 contains 14 residues. The chain's CDR3 is CASSSSAGFFGYTF. The CDR3 nucleotides are TGTGCCAGCAGCTCTTCGGCAGGGTTTTTTGGCTACACCTTC.

The rearrangement joins TRBV27 to TRBJ2-7, with TRBD1 matching over 9 bases. The junction had 10 bases not matched to a gene; V was cut back by 4 bases and J by 6 bases. The CDR3 loop spans 15 amino acids. Germline CDR1 MNHEY, CDR2 SMNVEV (reference sequence). The CDR3 loop reads CASSSLGTGRSEQYF. CDR3 nucleotide sequence: TGTGCCAGCAGTTCCCTCGGGACAGGGAGATCCGAGCAGTACTTC.

The chain has TRBV7-9 and TRBJ1-2; D uncertain. Germline CDR1 reads SEHNR; CDR2 reads FQNEAQ (reference sequence). The CDR3 extends over 12 amino acids. V lost 1 base, J lost 6 bases, and 6 bases lay in between. The CDR3 bases are TGTGCCAGCAGCTTAGATCTAGATGGCTACACCTTC. Amino acids: CASSLDLDGYTF.

The V gene is TRBV9, the J gene TRBJ2-7; TRBD2 might be the D (6 bases). Germline CDR1 reads SGDLS; CDR2 reads YYNGEE. Between the trimmed V and J ends, which lost 4 bases and 1 base, there was a span of 12 bases. CDR3 length equals 14 residues. CDR3 coding DNA: TGTGCCAGCAGCCCAGCGGGCGGATCCTACGAGCAGTACTTC. Its protein is CASSPAGGSYEQYF.

The V and J genes are TRBV7-9 and TRBJ2-7; the match to TRBD2 covers 9 bases. Looked up from germline, CDR1 is SEHNR and CDR2 is FQNEAQ (reference sequence). The CDR3 consists of 14 residues. V gave up 5 bases and J gave up 5 bases; unmatched junction bases: 7. DNA for the CDR3: TGTGCCAGCAGCCTTGGCGGGAGGGCCCACGAGCAGTACTTC. This translates into CASSLGGRAHEQYF.

This chain connects TRBV7-8 to TRBJ1-5; no firm D call. V gave up 4 bases and J gave up 4 bases, with 5 bases separating them. The CDR3 is 12 residues long. From germline, CDR1 is SGHVS and CDR2 FQNEAQ. The CDR3 is CASSSRNQPQHF. The CDR3 coding sequence is TGTGCCAGCAGCTCGCGAAATCAGCCCCAGCATTTT.

This clone has just one count. The gene calls are TRBV24-1 and TRBJ1-1; D not resolved. Germline loops: CDR1 KGHDR, CDR2 SFDVKD. V was cut by 5 bases and J by 0 bases, with 12 bases left in between. This CDR3 is built from 15 residues. The CDR3 DNA reads as TGTGCCACCAGTGGTCTACAGAATATGAACACTGAAGCTTTCTTT. The encoded protein is CATSGLQNMNTEAFF.

The chain couples TRBV10-3 to TRBJ1-4, with D perhaps matching TRBD1 (6 bases). With 0 bases removed from V and 8 bases from J, the gap between germline ends came to 10 bases. This CDR3 contains 14 residues. CDR1 ENHRY and CDR2 SYGVKD come from the germline V gene. CDR3 DNA sequence: TGTGCCATCAGTGAGTCGGCAGGGGACGAAAAACTGTTTTTT. Its translation is CAISESAGDEKLFF.

CDR3 amino acids: CASSVVSGSGNNEQFF. The CDR3 region has the DNA TGTGCCAGCAGCGTAGTTTCGGGTAGCGGAAACAATGAGCAGTTCTTC. The chain joins TRBV9 to TRBJ2-1, with a tentative D call TRBD2 (6 bases). The V gene's germline CDR1 is SGDLS and CDR2 YYNGEE. The germline V and J ends were trimmed by 0 bases and 5 bases, with 15 bases remaining between them. The CDR3 is 16 residues long.

The V call is TRBV25-1, the J call TRBJ1-5; 8 positions match TRBD1. The J segment lost 4 bases and the V segment lost 6 bases, leaving 2 bases of the junction unmatched. From germline, CDR1 is MGHDK and CDR2 SYGVNS. There are 13 residues in the CDR3. This CDR3 is CASSDRGNQPQHF. DNA for the CDR3: TGTGCCAGCAGCGACAGGGGAAATCAGCCCCAGCATTTT.

Only one count was recorded for this clone. The V and J genes are TRBV4-2 and TRBJ2-1; a weak D match, TRBD1 (6 bases). Germline-derived CDR1 and CDR2 are LGHNA and YNFKEQ. V gave up 1 base and J gave up 7 bases, with 8 bases separating them. The CDR3 length is 13 residues. The CDR3 region has the DNA TGTGCCAGCAGCCAAGTAGGGGGAAATGAGCAGTTCTTC. Encoded protein: CASSQVGGNEQFF.

The chain carries TRBV15 and TRBJ2-7, with 9 bases matching TRBD1. V trimming: 2 bases; J trimming: 7 bases; junction bases outside the gene matches: 9. Germline-derived CDR1 and CDR2 are LNHNV and YYDKDF (reference sequence). There are 15 residues in the CDR3. The CDR3 DNA reads as TGTGCCACCAGCAGAAAGCTGGGACAGGGAAGTGAGCAGTACTTC. Protein: CATSRKLGQGSEQYF.

The CDR3 nucleotides are TGTGCCAGCAGCCAATTCACAGCTAATTCACCCCTCCACTTT. This codes for CASSQFTANSPLHF. V and J are TRBV14 and TRBJ1-6; no clear D gene. From germline, CDR1 is SGHDN and CDR2 FVKESK. Between the trimmed V and J ends, which lost 2 bases and 6 bases, there was a span of 8 bases. The CDR3 totals 14 residues.

This sequence joins TRBV6-5 and TRBJ1-2; possible D gene TRBD1, 5 bases. This CDR3 is built from 15 residues. V lost 7 bases and J 1 base, leaving 16 bases between the germline ends. The germline V gene has CDR1 MNHEY and CDR2 SVGAGI. In DNA, the CDR3 is TGTGCCAGCAAGCTGGGGCGAAGTGATAACTATGGCTACACCTTC. This encodes CASKLGRSDNYGYTF.

This chain links TRBV7-3 with TRBJ2-7, with TRBD1 matching 8 bases. With V trimmed by 5 bases and J by 0 bases, 6 bases remained unmatched. Per the germline V gene, CDR1 is SGHTA and CDR2 is FQGTGA. The CDR3 covers 15 residues. The DNA of the CDR3 is TGTGCCAGCAGCCCCCAGACAGGGGACTCCTACGAGCAGTACTTC. Translated, it gives CASSPQTGDSYEQYF.

This clone was detected once. The chain is built from TRBV14 and TRBJ1-6; possibly TRBD1 for D (6 bases). Germline lookup yields CDR1 SGHDN and CDR2 FVKESK. V lost 4 bases to trimming and J lost 6 bases, with 13 bases between them. This CDR3 spans 15 amino acids. The CDR3 loop reads CASSPEGTPNSPLHF. The CDR3 nucleotides read TGTGCCAGCAGCCCAGAAGGGACACCTAATTCACCCCTCCACTTT.

The V gene is TRBV28, the J gene TRBJ2-2; 9 bases map to TRBD2. After removal of 10 bases from V and 3 bases from J, the junction contained 9 bases not matched to a gene. The germline V gene has CDR1 MDHEN and CDR2 SYDVKM. The CDR3 runs 15 residues. The CDR3 is CATQLLAGYTGELFF. CDR3 coding DNA: TGTGCCACCCAACTCCTAGCGGGATACACCGGGGAGCTGTTTTTT.

The chain recombines TRBV7-2 with TRBJ1-4, with D possibly TRBD1 on 5 matching bases. From germline, CDR1 is SGHTA and CDR2 FQGNSA. Trimming stripped 8 bases from V and 7 bases from J, with 14 bases between. This CDR3 contains 13 residues. CDR3: CASQQGLLEKLFF. The CDR3 region has the DNA TGTGCCAGCCAGCAGGGATTACTTGAAAAACTGTTTTTT.

This chain links TRBV28 with TRBJ2-3, with D maybe TRBD2 (7 bases). CDR1 and CDR2 from the germline V gene are MDHEN and SYDVKM. The germline V and J ends were trimmed by 4 bases and 3 bases, with 17 bases remaining between them. This CDR3 region has 16 residues. CDR3 bases: TGTGCCAGCAGTTCCTACGGGCGGGGGCTTACAGATACGCAGTATTTT. This sequence encodes CASSSYGRGLTDTQYF.

The chain uses TRBV24-1 and TRBJ1-2; TRBD1 aligns across 8 bases. CDR1 is KGHDR, CDR2 SFDVKD, per germline. J was trimmed by 4 bases and V by 6 bases; bases with no gene match: 33. CDR3 length: 23 amino acids. CDR3 region: CATSNDGGDRGAKEGQEPYGYTF. CDR3 bases: TGTGCCACCAGTAATGATGGAGGGGATCGGGGCGCCAAAGAGGGACAGGAACCCTATGGCTACACCTTC.

The chain has TRBV25-1 and TRBJ2-2; 7 bases map to TRBD1. This CDR3 has 16 amino acids. V shed 3 bases and J 6 bases; nucleotides not matched to a gene: 10. Germline values: CDR1 MGHDK, CDR2 SYGVNS. The CDR3 DNA sequence: TGTGCCAGCAGTGAGTTTAACAGGGGTTACGCCGGGGAGCTGTTTTTT. Its translation: CASSEFNRGYAGELFF.

This chain connects TRBV28 to TRBJ2-5; maybe TRBD2 (6 bases). This CDR3 is built from 15 residues. The V gene lost 3 bases and the J gene lost 5 bases, with 16 bases spanning the gap. The germline V gene has CDR1 MDHEN and CDR2 SYDVKM. The DNA of the CDR3 is TGTGCCAGCAGTTTTCGTCCAGGACGGGGGGAGACCCAGTACTTC. Translation: CASSFRPGRGETQYF.

The rearrangement links TRBV4-3 to TRBJ1-1; possibly TRBD1 for D (5 bases). V dropped 0 bases and J dropped 0 bases, with 8 bases sitting between them. The CDR3 consists of 15 residues. CDR1 LGHNA and CDR2 YSLEER come from the germline V gene. The CDR3 DNA follows: TGCGCCAGCAGCCAAGAGTACAGGTTGAACACTGAAGCTTTCTTT. Its protein product is CASSQEYRLNTEAFF.